This T cell receptor beta chain was profiled in a study of early T cells in non-severe SARS-CoV-2 infection. Researchers tagged individual cDNA molecules with unique molecular identifiers. TCRdb analysed the 5' RACE reads with MiXCR anew, one entry per CDR3 protein. The data hold about 23,000 distinct CDR3 sequences, with 5% observed a single time. This clonotype showed up many times. This CDR3 has 15 residues. From germline, CDR1 is SEHNR and CDR2 FQNEAQ (reference sequence). Trimming left V 2 bases short and J 10 bases short, with 15 bases between. This rearrangement joins TRBV7-9 to TRBJ1-6; D is ambiguous. The sample taken for sequencing was whole blood. This receptor was identified in an adult who was a healthcare worker with PCR-confirmed SARS-CoV-2 infection or an uninfected control (not recorded which). The CDR3 DNA reads as TGTGCCAGCAGCTTAAATCCCCACCCTCAGTCACCCCTCCACTTT. Translating it yields CASSLNPHPQSPLHF.